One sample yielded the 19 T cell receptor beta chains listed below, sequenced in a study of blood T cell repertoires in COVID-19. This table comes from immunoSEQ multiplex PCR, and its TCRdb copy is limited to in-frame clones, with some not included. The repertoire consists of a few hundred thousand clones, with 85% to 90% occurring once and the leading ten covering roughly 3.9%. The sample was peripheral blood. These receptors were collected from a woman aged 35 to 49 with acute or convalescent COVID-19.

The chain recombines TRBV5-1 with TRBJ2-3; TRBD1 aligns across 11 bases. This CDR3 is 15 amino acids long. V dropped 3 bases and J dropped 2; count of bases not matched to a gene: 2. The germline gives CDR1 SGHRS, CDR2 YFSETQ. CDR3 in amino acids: CASSSGQGVTDTQYF. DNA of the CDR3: TGCGCCAGCAGCTCGGGACAGGGGGTCACAGATACGCAGTATTTT.

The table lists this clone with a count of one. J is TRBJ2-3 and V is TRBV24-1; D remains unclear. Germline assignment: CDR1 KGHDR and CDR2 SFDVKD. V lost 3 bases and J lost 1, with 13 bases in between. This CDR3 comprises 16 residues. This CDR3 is CATSDRLARRTDTQYF. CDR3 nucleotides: TGTGCCACCAGTGATAGGCTGGCGAGGCGCACAGATACGCAGTATTTT.

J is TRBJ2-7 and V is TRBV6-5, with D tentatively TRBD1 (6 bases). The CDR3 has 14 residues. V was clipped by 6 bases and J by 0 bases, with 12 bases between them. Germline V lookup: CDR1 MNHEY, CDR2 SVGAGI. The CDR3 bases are TGTGCCAGCAGGGGGGCAGCGACCTCCTACGAGCAGTACGTC. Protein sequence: CASRGAATSYEQYV.

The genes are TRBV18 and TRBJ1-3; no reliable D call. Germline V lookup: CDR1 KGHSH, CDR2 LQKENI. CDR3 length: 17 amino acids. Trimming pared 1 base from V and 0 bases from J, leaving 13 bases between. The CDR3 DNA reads TGTGCCAGCTCACCACAACCGAGCATCCTCTCTGGAAACACCATATATTTT. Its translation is CASSPQPSILSGNTIYF.

The CDR3 region is CASSLGGGGLNSPLHF. The CDR3 DNA reads TGCGCCAGCAGCTTGGGTGGCGGGGGTTTGAATTCACCCCTCCACTTT. The chain combines TRBV5-1 with TRBJ1-6, with D perhaps matching TRBD1 (5 bases). Germline assignment: CDR1 SGHRS and CDR2 YFSETQ. This CDR3 region has 16 residues. V was trimmed by 0 bases and J by 7 bases, leaving 14 bases between them.

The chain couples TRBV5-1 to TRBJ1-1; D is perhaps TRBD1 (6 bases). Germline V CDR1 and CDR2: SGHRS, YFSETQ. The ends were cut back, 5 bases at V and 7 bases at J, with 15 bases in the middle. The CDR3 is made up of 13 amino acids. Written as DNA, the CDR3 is TGCGCCAGCAGACAGGGTTTAAGTGATGAAGCTTTCTTT. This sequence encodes CASRQGLSDEAFF.

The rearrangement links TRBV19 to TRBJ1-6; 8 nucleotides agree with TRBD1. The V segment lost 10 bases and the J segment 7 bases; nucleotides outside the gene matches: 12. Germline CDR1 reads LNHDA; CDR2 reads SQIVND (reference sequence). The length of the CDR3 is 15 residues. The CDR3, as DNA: TGTGCCACCCAGGGGGGTCGGACAGGGAATTCACCCCTCCACTTT. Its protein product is CATQGGRTGNSPLHF.

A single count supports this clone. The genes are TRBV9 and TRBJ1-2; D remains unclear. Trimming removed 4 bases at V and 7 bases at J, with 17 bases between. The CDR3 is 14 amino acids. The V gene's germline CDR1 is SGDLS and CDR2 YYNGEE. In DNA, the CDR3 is TGTGCCAGCAGCCCTCCTCGGGGTTTCGGTGGCTACACCTTC. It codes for CASSPPRGFGGYTF.

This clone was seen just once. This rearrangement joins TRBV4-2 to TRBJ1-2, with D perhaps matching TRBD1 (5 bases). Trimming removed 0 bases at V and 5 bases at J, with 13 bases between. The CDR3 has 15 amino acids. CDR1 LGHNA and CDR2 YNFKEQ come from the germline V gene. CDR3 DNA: TGTGCCAGCAGCCAAGATTCCACAGGTGTGTATGGCTACACCTTC. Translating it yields CASSQDSTGVYGYTF.

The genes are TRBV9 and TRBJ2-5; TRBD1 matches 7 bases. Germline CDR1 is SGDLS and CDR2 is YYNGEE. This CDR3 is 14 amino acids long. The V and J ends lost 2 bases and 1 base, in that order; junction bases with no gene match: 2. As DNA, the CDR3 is TGTGCCAGCAGCGTCGGACAGGTCCAAGAGACCCAGTACTTC. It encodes CASSVGQVQETQYF.

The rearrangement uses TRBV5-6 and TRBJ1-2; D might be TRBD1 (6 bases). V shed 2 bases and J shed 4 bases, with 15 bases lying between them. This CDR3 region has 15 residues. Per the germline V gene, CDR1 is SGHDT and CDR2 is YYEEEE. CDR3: CASSLGGGYGYGYTF. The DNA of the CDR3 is TGTGCCAGCAGCTTAGGTGGGGGCTATGGCTATGGCTACACCTTC.

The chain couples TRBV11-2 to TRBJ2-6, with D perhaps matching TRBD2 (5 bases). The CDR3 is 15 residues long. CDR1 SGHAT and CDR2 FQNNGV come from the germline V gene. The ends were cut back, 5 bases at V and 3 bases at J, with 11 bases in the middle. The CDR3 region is CASSRYAGGANVLTF. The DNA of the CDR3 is TGTGCCAGCAGCCGATACGCGGGTGGGGCCAACGTCCTGACTTTC. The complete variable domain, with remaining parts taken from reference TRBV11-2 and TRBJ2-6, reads EAGVAQSPRYKIIEKRQSVAFWCNPISGHATLYWYQQILGQGPKLLIQFQNNGVVDDSQLPKDRFSAERLKGVDSTLKIQPAKLEDSAVYLCASSRYAGGANVLTFGAGSRLTVL.

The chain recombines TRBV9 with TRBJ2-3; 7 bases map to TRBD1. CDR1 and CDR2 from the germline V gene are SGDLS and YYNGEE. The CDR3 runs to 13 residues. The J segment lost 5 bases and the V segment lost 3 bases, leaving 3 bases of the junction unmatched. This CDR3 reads CASSGQGGDTQYF. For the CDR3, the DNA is TGTGCCAGCAGCGGACAGGGTGGAGATACGCAGTATTTT.

CDR3: CASSARDRGLLGYGYTF. The CDR3 DNA reads TGTGCCAGCAGCGCCCGGGACAGGGGCTTGTTAGGCTATGGCTACACCTTC. The chain uses TRBV9 and TRBJ1-2, with 10 positions matching TRBD1. The CDR3 loop spans 17 amino acids. The V and J ends lost 3 bases and 4 bases, in that order; junction bases with no gene match: 12. The germline CDR1 and CDR2 sequences are SGDLS and YYNGEE.

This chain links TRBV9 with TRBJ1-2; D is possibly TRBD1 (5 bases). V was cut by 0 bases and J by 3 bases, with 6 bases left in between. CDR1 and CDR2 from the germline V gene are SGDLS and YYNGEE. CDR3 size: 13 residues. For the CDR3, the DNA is TGTGCCAGCAGCGTAGAGGGGTACTATGGCTACACCTTC. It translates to CASSVEGYYGYTF.

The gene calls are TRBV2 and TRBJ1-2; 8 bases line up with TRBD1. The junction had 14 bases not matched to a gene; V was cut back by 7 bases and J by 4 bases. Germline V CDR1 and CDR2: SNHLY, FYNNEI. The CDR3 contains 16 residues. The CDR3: CASTVRTGTVVYGYTF. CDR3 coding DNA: TGTGCCAGCACTGTTAGGACAGGGACGGTGGTCTATGGCTACACCTTC.

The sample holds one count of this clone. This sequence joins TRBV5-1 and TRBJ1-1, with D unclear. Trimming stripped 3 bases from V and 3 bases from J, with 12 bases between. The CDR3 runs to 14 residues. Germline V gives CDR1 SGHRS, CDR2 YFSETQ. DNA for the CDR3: TGCGCCAGCAGCTCCCACAGTTTTGACACTGAAGCTTTCTTT. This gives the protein CASSSHSFDTEAFF.

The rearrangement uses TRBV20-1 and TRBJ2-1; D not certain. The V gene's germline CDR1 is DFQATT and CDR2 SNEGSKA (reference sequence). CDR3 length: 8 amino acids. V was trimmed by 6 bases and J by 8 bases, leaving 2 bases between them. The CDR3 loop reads CSAYEQFF. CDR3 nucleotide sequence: TGCAGTGCCTATGAGCAGTTCTTC.

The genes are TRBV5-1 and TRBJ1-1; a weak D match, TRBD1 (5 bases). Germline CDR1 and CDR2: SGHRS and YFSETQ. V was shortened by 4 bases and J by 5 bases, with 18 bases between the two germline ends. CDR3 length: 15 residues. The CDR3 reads CASSPGLGGGTEAFF. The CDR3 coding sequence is TGCGCCAGCAGCCCCGGTCTCGGGGGAGGTACTGAAGCTTTCTTT.